The table lists the clone carrying this T cell receptor (beta chain) with a few counts. Its antigen is unknown. Expressed TCRB transcripts were sequenced, since all the RNA that had been isolated was reverse transcribed. Only in-frame clones appear in the TCRdb table, and some are missing; sequencing was by immunoSEQ multiplex PCR. The profile shows over 200,000 clones, 11% of them singletons. CDR1 is SGHDT and CDR2 is YYEEEE in the germline V gene. The V segment lost 1 base and the J segment 1 base; nucleotides outside the gene matches: 3. This CDR3 comprises 15 residues. The sample is drawn from a study of beta chain features in type 1 diabetes. Study findings and constraints: Highly expressing activated T cells could be over-counted with a cDNA template. Significant though moderate, a shortening of TCRB CDR3s appeared in all four CD4+ subsets of Type 1 diabetes patients. Insertions at VDJ junctions were less frequent in type 1 diabetes patients. These patients also deleted more nucleotides at the same junctions. The naive, central memory and Treg TCRB repertoires of patients appeared to be more similar to one another than those of healthy donors.

This TCR was recovered from a man aged 30 to 45 with type 1 diabetes. The chain combines TRBV5-6 with TRBJ2-3, with TRBD1 matching over 7 bases. The source material was naive CD4+ T cells from blood. CDR3 nucleotides: TGTGCCAGCAGCTTGATTGGACAGGGCACAGATACGCAGTATTTT. Its translation is CASSLIGQGTDTQYF. The whole variable domain, filled in from reference TRBV5-6 and TRBJ2-3, reads DAGVTQSPTHLIKTRGQQVTLRCSPKSGHDTVSWYQQALGQGPQFIFQYYEEEERQRGNFPDRFSGHQFPNYSSELNVNALLLGDSALYLCASSLIGQGTDTQYFGPGTRLTVL.